These T cell receptor beta chains were read from a single sample in a study of early T cells in non-severe SARS-CoV-2 infection. TCRdb re-called the 5' RACE reads through MiXCR, storing one row per CDR3 protein. The sample lists roughly 58,000 distinct CDR3 sequences, roughly 10% occurring once. The sample was whole blood. These receptor sequences come from an adult who was a healthcare worker with PCR-confirmed SARS-CoV-2 infection or an uninfected control (not recorded which). The CDR3 runs from the conserved cysteine through the conserved F or W. The D gene is left open where the match is weak. Size values are once, few and many counts, or a class for expanded clones, and some rows have none.

once	TRBV27	TRBD1	TRBJ2-5	TGTGCCAGCAGGCGGACAGGGTCAGAGACCCAGTACTTC	CASRRTGSETQYF
many	TRBV7-8	TRBD1	TRBJ2-3	TGTGCCAGCAGCTTAGCTAGGGCGGGACAGGGGTCGGATACGCAGTATTTT	CASSLARAGQGSDTQYF
many	TRBV5-1	.	TRBJ2-3	TGCGCCAGCAGCTCCTTCGGGGGACCGACAGATACGCAGTATTTT	CASSSFGGPTDTQYF
many	TRBV11-2	.	TRBJ1-1	TGTGCCAGCAGCTTTCAGGGTAACACTGAAGCTTTCTTT	CASSFQGNTEAFF
few	TRBV20-1	TRBD2	TRBJ2-1	TGCAGTCCTTGGAGGACTAGCGGTAGGGGTGAGCAGTTCTTC	CSPWRTSGRGEQFF
many	TRBV12-3/TRBV12-4	.	TRBJ1-2	TGTGCCAGCAGTTTAGCGTACGGAGGGGACGATGGCTACACCTTC	CASSLAYGGDDGYTF
many	TRBV5-1	.	TRBJ1-5	TGCGCCAGCAGCCCCGGTGGGCTCCCCAATCAGCCCCAGCATTTT	CASSPGGLPNQPQHF
few	TRBV3-1	.	TRBJ1-3	TGTGCCAGCAGCCAAGTGGACAGCTCTGGAAACACCATATATTTT	CASSQVDSSGNTIYF
many	TRBV20-1	.	TRBJ1-3	TGCAGTGCTCAGGGGACTAGAAACACCATATATTTT	CSAQGTRNTIYF
.	TRBV28	TRBD2	TRBJ2-3	TGTGCCAGCAGTCCCAGCGGGGGGGCCCCTTACACAGATACGCAGTATTTT	CASSPSGGAPYTDTQYF
.	TRBV28	.	TRBJ1-3	TGTGCCAGCAGATCCGGGAGCTCTGGAAACACCATATATTTT	CASRSGSSGNTIYF
few	TRBV28	TRBD1	TRBJ1-5	TGTGCCAGCAGTCTCCCGGGACAGGGGAGTCAGCCCCAGCATTTT	CASSLPGQGSQPQHF
few	TRBV28	.	TRBJ2-3	TGTGCCAGCAGCGCCGACGACTTGGGGTGGGGCACAGATACGCAGTATTTT	CASSADDLGWGTDTQYF
many	TRBV7-8	TRBD2	TRBJ2-5	TGTGCCAGCAGCCCTGGACTAGCGGAGACCCAGTACTTC	CASSPGLAETQYF
few	TRBV5-1	.	TRBJ2-2	TGCGCCAGCAGCTTGCGCCACGGGGAGCTGTTTTTT	CASSLRHGELFF
.	TRBV12-3/TRBV12-4	.	TRBJ2-3	TGTGCCAGCAGTTCCGGGAACAGCCCCCAGTATTTT	CASSSGNSPQYF
many	TRBV9	.	TRBJ1-1	TGTGCCAGCAGCGTAGAGAGGGAGAGTAAAGCTTTCTTT	CASSVERESKAFF
.	TRBV5-1	.	TRBJ1-1	TGCGCCAGCAGCTTTAATCAGGGCTCCACTGAAGCTTTCTTT	CASSFNQGSTEAFF
many	TRBV27	.	TRBJ1-2	TGTGCCAGCAGTTTAGGGGCGTACTATGGCTACACCTTC	CASSLGAYYGYTF
.	TRBV11-3	.	TRBJ2-2	TGTGCCAGCAGCTCTGAGGTCGGGGAGCTGTTTTTT	CASSSEVGELFF
.	TRBV6-2/TRBV6-3	.	TRBJ1-1	TGTGCCAGCAGTTCGGTGAACACTGAAGCTTTCTTT	CASSSVNTEAFF
few	TRBV2	TRBD1	TRBJ1-5	TGTGCCAGCAGGCCAGACAGGGTACAGCCCCAGCATTTT	CASRPDRVQPQHF
many	TRBV5-1	.	TRBJ2-2	TGCGCCAGCAGCCTGGGGAGCCAGCGGAATTTTCCCGGGGAGCTGTTTTTT	CASSLGSQRNFPGELFF
few	TRBV29-1	.	TRBJ1-1	TGCAGCGTTGGAACCGGGCTCCGGGGAGCTTTCTTT	CSVGTGLRGAFF
.	TRBV7-9	TRBD1	TRBJ1-5	TGTGCCAGCAGTTCGACAGGGAACAATCAGCCCCAGCATTTT	CASSSTGNNQPQHF
few	TRBV6-1	TRBD1	TRBJ1-5	TGTGCCACCTTGATTAGACAGGGAGGTCAGCCCCAGCATTTT	CATLIRQGGQPQHF
few	TRBV5-1	TRBD1	TRBJ2-3	TGCGCCAGCAGCTACGGACAGGGAGCGGTGGCTAGCACAGATACGCAGTATTTT	CASSYGQGAVASTDTQYF
many	TRBV19	.	TRBJ2-6	TGTGCCAGTAGTTCGGTAGTCGTAGGGGCCAACGTCCTGACTTTC	CASSSVVVGANVLTF
many	TRBV6-5	TRBD2	TRBJ2-1	TGTGCCAGCACCCCGGGACGGATGCCTAGCGGGAGATTAGCGGGGAGCTCCTACAATGAGCAGTTCTTC	CASTPGRMPSGRLAGSSYNEQFF
few	TRBV2	TRBD2	TRBJ2-2	TGTGCCAGCAGAAAACTAGCGGGAGGGAACACCGGGGAGCTGTTTTTT	CASRKLAGGNTGELFF
few	TRBV4-1	TRBD2	TRBJ2-1	TGCGCCAGCAGCCAGGGACTAGCGGGCTCCTACAATGAGCAGTTCTTC	CASSQGLAGSYNEQFF
few	TRBV2	.	TRBJ2-1	TGTGCCAGCAACCTCAGGAACAATGAGCAGTTCTTC	CASNLRNNEQFF
many	TRBV9	.	TRBJ2-3	TGTGCCAGCAGCCCCGACCCCCGCACAGATACGCAGTATTTT	CASSPDPRTDTQYF
.	TRBV6-2/TRBV6-3	.	TRBJ1-1	TGTGCCAGCAGTTCCGACCGGATTCAATACACTGAAGCTTTCTTT	CASSSDRIQYTEAFF
many	TRBV12-3/TRBV12-4	.	TRBJ2-7	TGTGCCAGCAGTTTACGGCGGAGCTCCTACGAGCAGTACTTC	CASSLRRSSYEQYF
few	TRBV7-9	.	TRBJ2-7	TGTGCCAGCAGCCCGAGGGCGTCCTCCTACGAGCAGTACTTC	CASSPRASSYEQYF
.	TRBV6-5	TRBD1	TRBJ2-3	TGTGCCACCCAGGGGGCTAGCACAGATACGCAGTATTTT	CATQGASTDTQYF
.	TRBV19	TRBD2	TRBJ2-1	TGTGCCAGTAGTATAAGCGGGAGACGGGAGCAGTTCTTC	CASSISGRREQFF
.	TRBV11-2	TRBD2	TRBJ2-5	TGTGCCAGCAGGTCTATGGGTAGCGGGAGCCAAGAGACCCAGTACTTC	CASRSMGSGSQETQYF
.	TRBV28	.	TRBJ2-7	TGTGCCACTCGGCTGGGGGGCAGGACCTACGAGCAGTACTTC	CATRLGGRTYEQYF
many	TRBV27	TRBD1	TRBJ1-1	TGTGCCAGCAGTCCGTCGACAGGGTGGAGGGCTTTCTTT	CASSPSTGWRAFF
.	TRBV28	.	TRBJ1-3	TGTGCCAGCAGTCCCCAAAGTGGGGAAACTGAAAACACCATATATTTT	CASSPQSGETENTIYF
.	TRBV2	.	TRBJ2-2	TGTGCCAGCAGTGAAGGCGCCCGGGAGCTGTTTTTT	CASSEGARELFF
many	TRBV7-3	.	TRBJ2-3	TGTGCCAGCAGCCCGCGGGACCCCACAGATACGCAGTATTTT	CASSPRDPTDTQYF
few	TRBV7-7	TRBD1	TRBJ1-4	TGTGCCAGCAGCCCTGGACAGGGGAATGGTGAAAAACTGTTTTTT	CASSPGQGNGEKLFF
few	TRBV11-3	.	TRBJ1-5	TGTGCCAGCAGCTCACCCCCCCGGGGGATCACCGGGGGGAATCAGCCCCAGCATTTT	CASSSPPRGITGGNQPQHF
many	TRBV29-1	.	TRBJ2-7	TGCAGCGTTGAAGACAGTTCCTACGAGCAGTACTTC	CSVEDSSYEQYF
few	TRBV29-1	.	TRBJ2-7	TGCAGCGTTGCGGACAGTTCCTACGAGCAGTACTTC	CSVADSSYEQYF
few	TRBV15	.	TRBJ2-1	TGTGCCACCAGCAGAGACCGGGGAGGACCGGAATTAGTCTTC	CATSRDRGGPELVF
many	TRBV5-5	.	TRBJ2-1	TGTGCCAGCAGCTTGGCTGGAGAGGCCTACAATGAGCAGTTCTTC	CASSLAGEAYNEQFF
.	TRBV28	TRBD1	TRBJ2-7	TGTGCCAGCAATATTCTGGGACAGTTCTACGAGCAGTACTTC	CASNILGQFYEQYF
many	TRBV20-1	TRBD2	TRBJ2-1	TGCAGTGCTAGAGAGCCTTTATATAGCGGGCTATTTAATGAGCAGTTCTTC	CSAREPLYSGLFNEQFF
few	TRBV6-5	TRBD1	TRBJ1-1	TGTGCCAGCAGTCCCGGATGGGGGACAGATGAAGCTTTCTTT	CASSPGWGTDEAFF
few	TRBV6-6	TRBD2	TRBJ2-7	TGTGCCAGCAGTTACCCCCGGCTAGCGGGAGCTCGGGGGGCCTACGAGCAGTACTTC	CASSYPRLAGARGAYEQYF
.	TRBV20-1	TRBD1	TRBJ2-5	TGCAGTGCGGAGACAGGGGAAGAGACCCAGTACTTC	CSAETGEETQYF
.	TRBV20-1	.	TRBJ2-7	TGCAGTGCGGGCAACGGGTTATCCTACGAGCAGTACTTC	CSAGNGLSYEQYF
many	TRBV18	.	TRBJ1-2	TGTGCCAGCTCACCAAAGGGGGTCAGCTATGGCTACACCTTC	CASSPKGVSYGYTF